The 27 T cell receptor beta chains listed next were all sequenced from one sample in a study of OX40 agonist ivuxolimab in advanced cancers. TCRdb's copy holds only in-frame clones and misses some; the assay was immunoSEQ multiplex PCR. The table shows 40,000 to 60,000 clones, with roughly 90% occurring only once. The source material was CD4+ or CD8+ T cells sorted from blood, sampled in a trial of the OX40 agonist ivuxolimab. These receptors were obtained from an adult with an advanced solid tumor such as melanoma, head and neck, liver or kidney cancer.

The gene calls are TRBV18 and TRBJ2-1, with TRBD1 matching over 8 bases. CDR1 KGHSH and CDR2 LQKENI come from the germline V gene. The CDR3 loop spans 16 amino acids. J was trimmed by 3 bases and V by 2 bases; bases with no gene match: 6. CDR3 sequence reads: CASSPIQGAGYNEQFF. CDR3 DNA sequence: TGTGCCAGCTCACCAATCCAGGGGGCGGGCTACAATGAGCAGTTCTTC.

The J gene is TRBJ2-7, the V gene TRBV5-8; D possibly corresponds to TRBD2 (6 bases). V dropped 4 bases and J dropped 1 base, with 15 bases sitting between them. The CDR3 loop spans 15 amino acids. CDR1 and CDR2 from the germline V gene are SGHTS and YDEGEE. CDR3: CASSPGTWTSYEQYF. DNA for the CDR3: TGTGCCAGCAGCCCCGGGACTTGGACTTCCTACGAGCAGTACTTC.

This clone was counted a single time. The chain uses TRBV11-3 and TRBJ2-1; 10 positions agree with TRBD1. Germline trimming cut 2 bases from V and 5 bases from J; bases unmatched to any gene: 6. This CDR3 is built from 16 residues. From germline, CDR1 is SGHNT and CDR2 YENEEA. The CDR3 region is CASSLYGGTGDNEQFF. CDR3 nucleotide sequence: TGTGCCAGCAGCTTATACGGTGGGACAGGGGACAATGAGCAGTTCTTC.

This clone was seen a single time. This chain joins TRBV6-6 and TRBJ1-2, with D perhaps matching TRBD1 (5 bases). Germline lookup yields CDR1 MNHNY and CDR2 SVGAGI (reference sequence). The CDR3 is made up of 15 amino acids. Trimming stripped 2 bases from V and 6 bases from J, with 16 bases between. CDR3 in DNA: TGTGCCAGCAGTTACCCCCAAGGGACGGCAAATGGCTACACCTTC. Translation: CASSYPQGTANGYTF.

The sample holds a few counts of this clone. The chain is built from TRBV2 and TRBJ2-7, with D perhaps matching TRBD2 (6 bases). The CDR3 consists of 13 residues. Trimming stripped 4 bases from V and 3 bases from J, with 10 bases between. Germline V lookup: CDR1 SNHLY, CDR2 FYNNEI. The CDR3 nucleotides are TGTGCCAGCAGTGCGGGACTTAACTACGAGCAGTACTTC. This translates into CASSAGLNYEQYF.

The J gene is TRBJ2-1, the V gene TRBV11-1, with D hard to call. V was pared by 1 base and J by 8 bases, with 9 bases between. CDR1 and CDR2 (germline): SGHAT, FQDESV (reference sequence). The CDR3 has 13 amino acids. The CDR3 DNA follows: TGTGCCAGCAGCTTAGTAGGGCGTGATGAGCAGTTCTTC. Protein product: CASSLVGRDEQFF.

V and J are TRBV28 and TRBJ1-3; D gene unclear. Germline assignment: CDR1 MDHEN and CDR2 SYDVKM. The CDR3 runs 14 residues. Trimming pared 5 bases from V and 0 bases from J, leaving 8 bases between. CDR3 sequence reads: CASSQDNSGNTIYF. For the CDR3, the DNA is TGTGCCAGCAGTCAGGATAACTCTGGAAACACCATATATTTT. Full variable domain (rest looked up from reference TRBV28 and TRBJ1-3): DVKVTQSSRYLVKRTGEKVFLECVQDMDHENMFWYRQDPGLGLRLIYFSYDVKMKEKGDIPEGYSVSREKKERFSLILESASTNQTSMYLCASSQDNSGNTIYFGEGSWLTVV.

The CDR3 region is CASSLVLSGTGETQYF. The CDR3 bases are TGCGCCAGCAGCCTCGTACTTTCGGGGACAGGGGAGACCCAGTACTTC. V usage is TRBV4-1 and J usage is TRBJ2-5; 9 nucleotides match TRBD1. Germline trimming cut 4 bases from V and 5 bases from J; bases unmatched to any gene: 11. CDR1 is MGHRA, CDR2 YSYEKL, per germline. CDR3 size: 16 residues.

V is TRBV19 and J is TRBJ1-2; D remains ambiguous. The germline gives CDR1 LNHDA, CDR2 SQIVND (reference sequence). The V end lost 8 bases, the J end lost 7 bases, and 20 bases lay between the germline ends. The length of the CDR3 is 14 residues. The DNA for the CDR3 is TGTGCCAGTGGGGTGGCAGGTGAATTGAGTGGCTACACCTTC. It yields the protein CASGVAGELSGYTF.

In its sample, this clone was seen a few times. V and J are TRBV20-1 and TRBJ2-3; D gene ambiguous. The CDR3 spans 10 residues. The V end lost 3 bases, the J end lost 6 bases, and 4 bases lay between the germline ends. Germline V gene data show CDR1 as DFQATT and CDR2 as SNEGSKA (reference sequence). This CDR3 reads CSARGDTQYF. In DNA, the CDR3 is TGCAGTGCTAGGGGGGATACGCAGTATTTT.

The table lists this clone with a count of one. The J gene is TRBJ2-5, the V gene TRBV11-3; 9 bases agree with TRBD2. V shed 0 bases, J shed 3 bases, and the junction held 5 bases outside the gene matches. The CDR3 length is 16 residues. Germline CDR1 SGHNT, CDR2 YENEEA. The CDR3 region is CASSLDETSGKETQYF. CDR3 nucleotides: TGTGCCAGCAGCTTAGATGAGACTAGCGGTAAAGAGACCCAGTACTTC.

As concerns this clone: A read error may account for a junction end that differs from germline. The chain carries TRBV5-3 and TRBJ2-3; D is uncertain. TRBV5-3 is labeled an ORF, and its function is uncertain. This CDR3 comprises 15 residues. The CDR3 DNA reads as TGTGCCAGCAGCTTGTTAGGGCAGTTCACAGATACGCAGTATTTT. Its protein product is CASSLLGQFTDTQYF.

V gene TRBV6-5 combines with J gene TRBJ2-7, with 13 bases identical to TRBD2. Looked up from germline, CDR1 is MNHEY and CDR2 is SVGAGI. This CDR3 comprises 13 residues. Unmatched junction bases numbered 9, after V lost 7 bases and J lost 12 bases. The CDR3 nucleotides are TGTGCCAGCACCCCAACCGGGACTAGCGGGATGTACTTC. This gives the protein CASTPTGTSGMYF.

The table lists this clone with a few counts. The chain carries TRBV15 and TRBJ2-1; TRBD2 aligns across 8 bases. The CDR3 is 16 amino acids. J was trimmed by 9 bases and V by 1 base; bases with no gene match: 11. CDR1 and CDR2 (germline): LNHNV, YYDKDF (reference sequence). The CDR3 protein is CATSRGGTRFVGEQFF. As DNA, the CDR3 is TGTGCCACCAGCAGAGGCGGGACTAGATTTGTAGGTGAGCAGTTCTTC.

CDR3 in amino acids: CASSIRMGLVGTNEKLFF. CDR3 bases: TGTGCCAGTAGTATCCGGATGGGTTTAGTTGGAACTAATGAAAAACTGTTTTTT. The V call is TRBV19, the J call TRBJ1-4, with D unclear. The CDR3 sequence is 18 residues long. With 3 bases removed from V and 1 base from J, the gap between germline ends came to 18 bases. Germline V gene data show CDR1 as LNHDA and CDR2 as SQIVND (reference sequence). Looking up the rest from reference TRBV19 and TRBJ1-4 gives the full variable domain: DGGITQSPKYLFRKEGQNVTLSCEQNLNHDAMYWYRQDPGQGLRLIYYSQIVNDFQKGDIAEGYSVSREKKESFPLTVTSAQKNPTAFYLCASSIRMGLVGTNEKLFFGSGTQLSVL.

CDR3 DNA sequence: TGTGCCAGCAGCTCGGGACTAGCGGGAGGGCCCTCCCAGTACTTC. Translated: CASSSGLAGGPSQYF. The chain uses TRBV5-6 and TRBJ2-7; 16 bases fit TRBD2. The germline V gene encodes CDR1 SGHDT and CDR2 YYEEEE. The CDR3 runs 15 residues. V shed 3 bases, J shed 10 bases, and the junction held 7 bases outside the gene matches.

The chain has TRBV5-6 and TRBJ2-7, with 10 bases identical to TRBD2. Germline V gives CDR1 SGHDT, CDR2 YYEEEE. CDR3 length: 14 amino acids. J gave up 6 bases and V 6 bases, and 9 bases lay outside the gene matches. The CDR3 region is CASTLLAGPGEQYF. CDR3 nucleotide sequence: TGTGCCAGCACCTTACTAGCGGGGCCCGGCGAGCAGTACTTC.

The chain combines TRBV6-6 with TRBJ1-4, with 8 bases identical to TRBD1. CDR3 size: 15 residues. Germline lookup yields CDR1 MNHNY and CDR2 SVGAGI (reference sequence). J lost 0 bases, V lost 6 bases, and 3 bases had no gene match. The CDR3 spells CASRDRAATNEKLFF. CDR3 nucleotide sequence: TGTGCCAGCAGGGACAGGGCCGCAACTAATGAAAAACTGTTTTTT.

CDR3 coding DNA: TGTGCCAGCAGCTACGACAGGGGAGAGCAGTACTTC. Translation: CASSYDRGEQYF. This chain connects TRBV6-5 to TRBJ2-7, with TRBD1 matching 8 bases. The ends lost 6 bases at V and 7 bases at J; junction bases unmatched: 5. This CDR3 spans 12 amino acids. Germline V gene data show CDR1 as MNHEY and CDR2 as SVGAGI.

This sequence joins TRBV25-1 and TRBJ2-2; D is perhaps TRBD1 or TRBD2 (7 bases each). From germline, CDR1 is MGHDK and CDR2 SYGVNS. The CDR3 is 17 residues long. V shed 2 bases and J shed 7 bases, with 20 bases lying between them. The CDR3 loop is CASSEISSQGGHGELFF. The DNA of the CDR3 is TGTGCCAGCAGTGAAATCAGTTCTCAGGGGGGGCACGGGGAGCTGTTTTTT.

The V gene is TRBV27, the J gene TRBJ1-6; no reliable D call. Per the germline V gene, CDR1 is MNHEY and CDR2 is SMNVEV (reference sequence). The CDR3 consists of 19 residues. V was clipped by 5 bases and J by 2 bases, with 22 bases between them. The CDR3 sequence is CASSRNRLSGVAYNSPLHF. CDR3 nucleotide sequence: TGTGCCAGCAGTAGAAATCGGTTGTCGGGAGTGGCCTATAATTCACCCCTCCACTTT.

In nucleotides, the CDR3 is TGTGCCAGCAGCTTCAGGGAGACCCAGTACTTC. It yields the protein CASSFRETQYF. The chain links TRBV5-4 to TRBJ2-5; D is unresolved. CDR1 SGHNT and CDR2 YYREEE come from the germline V gene (reference sequence). The CDR3 contains 11 residues. The V end was cut by 2 bases, the J end by 5 bases, with 4 bases between.

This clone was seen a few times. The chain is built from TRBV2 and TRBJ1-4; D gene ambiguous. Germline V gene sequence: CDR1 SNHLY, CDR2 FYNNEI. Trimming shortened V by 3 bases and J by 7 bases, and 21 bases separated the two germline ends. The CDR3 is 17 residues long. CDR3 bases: TGTGCCAGCAGTGAGGGAGGAAGGGAAGGACTGGGTGAAAAACTGTTTTTT. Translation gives CASSEGGREGLGEKLFF.

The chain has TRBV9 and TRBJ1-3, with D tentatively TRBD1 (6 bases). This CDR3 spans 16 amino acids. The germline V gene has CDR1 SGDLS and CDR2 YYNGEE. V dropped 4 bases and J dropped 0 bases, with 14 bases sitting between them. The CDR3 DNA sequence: TGTGCCAGCAGCCCATTCCAGGGGTTCTCTGGAAACACCATATATTTT. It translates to CASSPFQGFSGNTIYF. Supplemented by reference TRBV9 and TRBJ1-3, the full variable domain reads DSGVTQTPKHLITATGQRVTLRCSPRSGDLSVYWYQQSLDQGLQFLIQYYNGEERAKGNILERFSAQQFPDLHSELNLSSLELGDSALYFCASSPFQGFSGNTIYFGEGSWLTVV.

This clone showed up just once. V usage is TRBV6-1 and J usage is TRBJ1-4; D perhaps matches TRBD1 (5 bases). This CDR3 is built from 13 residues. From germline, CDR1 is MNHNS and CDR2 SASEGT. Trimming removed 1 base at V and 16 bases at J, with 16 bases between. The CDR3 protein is CASSEGGRKTPFF. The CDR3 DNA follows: TGTGCCAGCAGTGAAGGGGGCCGAAAAACTCCGTTTTTT.

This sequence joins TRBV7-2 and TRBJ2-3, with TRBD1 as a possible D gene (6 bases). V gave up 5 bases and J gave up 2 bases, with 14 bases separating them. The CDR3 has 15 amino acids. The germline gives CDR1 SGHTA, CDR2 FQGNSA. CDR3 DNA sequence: TGTGCCAGCAGCCCCAGGACAGCTTCCACAGATACGCAGTATTTT. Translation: CASSPRTASTDTQYF.

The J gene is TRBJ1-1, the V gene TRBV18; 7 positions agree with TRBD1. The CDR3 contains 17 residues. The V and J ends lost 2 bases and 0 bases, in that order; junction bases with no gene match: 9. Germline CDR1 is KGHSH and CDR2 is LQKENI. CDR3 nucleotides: TGTGCCAGCTCACCAAGGAGACAGGGCTATATGAACACTGAAGCTTTCTTT. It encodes CASSPRRQGYMNTEAFF. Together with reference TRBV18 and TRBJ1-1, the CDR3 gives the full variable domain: NAGVMQNPRHLVRRRGQEARLRCSPMKGHSHVYWYRQLPEEGLKFMVYLQKENIIDESGMPKERFSAEFPKEGPSILRIQQVVRGDSAAYFCASSPRRQGYMNTEAFFGQGTRLTVV.